The 22 T cell receptor beta chains presented below share a single source sample, sequenced in a study of beta chain features in type 1 diabetes. General study results and limits: Moderate but significant shortening of TCRB CDR3s was recorded in all four CD4+ subsets from Type 1 diabetes patients.

All of the isolated RNA was reverse transcribed, so expressed TCRB transcripts were sequenced. TCRdb's copy holds only in-frame clones and misses some; the assay was immunoSEQ multiplex PCR. The data show hundreds of thousands of clones, with around an eighth seen just once and less than 0.025% held by the top ten. These receptors have no identified antigens. Sequenced: naive CD4+ T cells from blood. The receptors here all came from a man younger than 35 with type 1 diabetes.

This clone showed up just a few times. The J gene is TRBJ2-7, the V gene TRBV10-2; no definite D call. The CDR3 contains 15 residues. CDR1 WSHSY and CDR2 SAAADI come from the germline V gene. Trimming shortened V by 6 bases and J by 4 bases, and 19 bases separated the two germline ends. For the CDR3, the DNA is TGCGCCAGCAGATCCGCACAGAGTCTTGGATACGAGCAGTACTTC. Amino acid sequence: CASRSAQSLGYEQYF.

This clone has more than one count but fewer than ten. The V gene is TRBV19, the J gene TRBJ1-5; tentatively, D is TRBD1 (6 bases). Germline CDR1 and CDR2: LNHDA and SQIVND (reference sequence). V lost 5 bases and J 2 bases, leaving 16 bases between the germline ends. The CDR3 covers 16 residues. The CDR3 DNA is TGTGCCAGTAGTTCGCATGACGGGGGCCGCAATCAGCCCCAGCATTTT. Its translation: CASSSHDGGRNQPQHF.

This clone has only a few counts. The V gene is TRBV7-9, the J gene TRBJ2-5; D is perhaps TRBD2 (5 bases). The CDR3 covers 14 residues. CDR1 is SEHNR and CDR2 is FQNEAQ in the germline V gene (reference sequence). Trimming took off 0 bases at V and 5 bases at J, with 10 bases between the two ends. CDR3: CASSLASERETQYF. DNA for the CDR3: TGTGCCAGCAGCTTAGCGTCCGAGCGGGAGACCCAGTACTTC.

The rearrangement uses TRBV7-8 and TRBJ1-1; D possibly corresponds to TRBD1 (5 bases). CDR3 length: 14 residues. V was trimmed by 3 bases and J by 5 bases, leaving 13 bases between them. Germline CDR1 and CDR2: SGHVS and FQNEAQ. In nucleotides, the CDR3 is TGTGCCAGCAGCTTTATCGCAGGGCAAACTGAAGCTTTCTTT. This gives the protein CASSFIAGQTEAFF.

This clone showed up just a few times. This chain uses TRBV7-9 with TRBJ1-2, with TRBD1 identical over 7 bases. Germline CDR1 reads SEHNR; CDR2 reads FQNEAQ (reference sequence). V lost 4 bases, J lost 2 bases, and 10 bases stayed unmatched. This CDR3 region has 16 residues. The CDR3 DNA is TGTGCCAGCAGCTCACCCTATTTGACAGGGAACTATGGCTACACCTTC. The encoded protein is CASSSPYLTGNYGYTF.

This chain connects TRBV29-1 to TRBJ1-1; D is perhaps TRBD1 (5 bases). This CDR3 is built from 13 residues. Germline loops: CDR1 SQVTM, CDR2 ANQGSEA. V was pared by 6 bases and J by 6 bases, with 17 bases between. CDR3 loop: CSVGPRGRAEAFF. CDR3 DNA sequence: TGCAGCGTCGGACCTAGGGGTCGCGCTGAAGCTTTCTTT.

Note on this clone: Other DNA variants within this sample encode the same CDR3. The V call is TRBV5-1, the J call TRBJ2-7; D is possibly TRBD1 (6 bases). V lost 3 bases, J lost 0 bases, and 10 bases lay in between. In germline, CDR1 is SGHRS, CDR2 YFSETQ. The CDR3 is 14 amino acids. The CDR3 DNA sequence: TGCGCCAGCAGCTGGGGGCCGAGCTCCTACGAGCAGTACTTC. Protein product: CASSWGPSSYEQYF. Together with reference TRBV5-1 and TRBJ2-7, the CDR3 gives the full variable domain: KAGVTQTPRYLIKTRGQQVTLSCSPISGHRSVSWYQQTPGQGLQFLFEYFSETQRNKGNFPGRFSGRQFSNSRSEMNVSTLELGDSALYLCASSWGPSSYEQYFGPGTRLTVT.

This clone was counted only a few times. The chain is built from TRBV6-1 and TRBJ1-6, with 8 bases aligning to TRBD1. Germline V gives CDR1 MNHNS, CDR2 SASEGT. V dropped 6 bases and J dropped 14; count of bases not matched to a gene: 9. The CDR3 runs 13 residues. The chain's CDR3 is CASRTGTGASLHF. CDR3 nucleotide sequence: TGTGCCAGCAGAACCGGGACAGGAGCATCCCTCCACTTT.

The chain employs TRBV10-1 and TRBJ1-1; D is ambiguous. Trimming took 2 bases from V and 3 from J, leaving 4 bases between them. There are 12 residues in the CDR3. Germline-derived CDR1 and CDR2 are WNHNN and SYGVQD (reference sequence). CDR3 sequence: CASSEGDTEAFF. The CDR3 DNA sequence: TGCGCCAGCAGTGAGGGAGACACTGAAGCTTTCTTT.

This clone was seen a handful of times. The V gene is TRBV10-3, the J gene TRBJ1-2; TRBD1 aligns across 7 bases. J was trimmed by 4 bases and V by 0 bases; bases with no gene match: 8. CDR3 length equals 16 residues. Germline V gene data show CDR1 as ENHRY and CDR2 as SYGVKD. CDR3 residues: CAISESETGTTYGYTF. As DNA, the CDR3 is TGTGCCATCAGTGAGTCGGAGACAGGGACCACCTATGGCTACACCTTC.

This clone was observed a few times. This sequence joins TRBV14 and TRBJ2-6, with 9 bases fitting TRBD1. V shed 4 bases, J shed 3 bases, and the junction held 10 bases outside the gene matches. The CDR3 covers 18 residues. The germline V gene has CDR1 SGHDN and CDR2 FVKESK. CDR3 region: CASSLDGQGSLGANVLTF. The CDR3, as DNA: TGTGCCAGCAGCCTTGATGGACAGGGGTCCCTTGGGGCCAACGTCCTGACTTTC.

This clone occurred once. Mismatch with germline at one junction end may stem from a read error. The chain recombines TRBV7-8 with TRBJ1-1; no clear D gene. Germline V gene sequence: CDR1 SGHVS, CDR2 FQNEAQ. This CDR3 contains 8 residues. CDR3 sequence: CASSLGVF. The CDR3 DNA reads TGTGCCAGCAGCTTAGGGGTCTTT.

This sequence joins TRBV21-1 and TRBJ2-3; TRBD1, the table's D call, was not compared with the DNA. TRBV21-1 is recorded as a pseudogene. This CDR3 contains 16 residues. CDR3 in DNA: TGTGCCAGCACCCCCCCTCCAGGGGGCTACACAGATACGCAGTATTTT. Protein sequence: CASTPPPGGYTDTQYF.

This chain links TRBV5-1 with TRBJ2-7; 11 positions agree with TRBD1. The CDR3 has 13 residues. Trimming at V came to 6 bases and at J to 7 bases, leaving 6 bases not matched to a gene. The V gene's germline CDR1 is SGHRS and CDR2 YFSETQ. CDR3 region: CASMDRGPEEQYF. CDR3 in DNA: TGCGCCAGCATGGACAGGGGGCCGGAGGAGCAGTACTTC.

This clone appeared a few times. The rearrangement joins TRBV5-1 to TRBJ2-1; a possible D gene is TRBD1 (6 bases). V dropped 4 bases and J dropped 10 bases, with 18 bases sitting between them. In germline, CDR1 is SGHRS, CDR2 YFSETQ. The CDR3 runs to 14 residues. The CDR3 nucleotides read TGCGCCAGCAGCCTCGGGTCAGGGGTGGTGGAGCAGTTCTTC. Protein sequence: CASSLGSGVVEQFF.

V and J are TRBV5-1 and TRBJ2-3; perhaps TRBD2 as D (5 bases). The germline gives CDR1 SGHRS, CDR2 YFSETQ. The CDR3 totals 16 residues. V shed 0 bases and J shed 5 bases, with 16 bases lying between them. The CDR3 coding sequence is TGCGCCAGCAGCTTGGGGGCGGAGGCCTGGCAAGATACGCAGTATTTT. This codes for CASSLGAEAWQDTQYF.

V and J are TRBV7-2 and TRBJ2-1; 11 bases line up with TRBD1. Trimming removed 5 bases from V and 5 bases from J; junction bases left unmatched: 8. CDR3 length equals 16 residues. Germline-derived CDR1 and CDR2 are SGHTA and FQGNSA. The CDR3 spells CASSPGWDRGDNEQFF. The CDR3 DNA is TGTGCCAGCAGCCCTGGTTGGGACAGGGGGGACAATGAGCAGTTCTTC.

This clone was counted between two and nine times. CDR3 coding DNA: TGTGCCAGTAGTGATTGGGACACTAACTATGGCTACACCTTC. It specifies CASSDWDTNYGYTF. The V gene is TRBV19, the J gene TRBJ1-2; tentative D call: TRBD1 (6 bases). V was trimmed by 5 bases and J by 0 bases, leaving 10 bases between them. CDR3 size: 14 residues. Germline CDR1 and CDR2: LNHDA and SQIVND (reference sequence).

The CDR3 loop reads CASSPTQGSYGYTF. The CDR3 bases are TGTGCCAGCAGTCCGACACAGGGGAGCTATGGCTACACCTTC. The chain joins TRBV28 to TRBJ1-2; 7 bases line up with TRBD1. The CDR3 contains 14 residues. V lost 5 bases and J lost 4; bases outside the gene matches: 7. The V gene's germline CDR1 is MDHEN and CDR2 SYDVKM.

In this sample, this clone turned up a few times. The chain joins TRBV2 to TRBJ2-5, with TRBD1 matching 10 bases. Germline V CDR1 and CDR2: SNHLY, FYNNEI. Germline trimming cut 5 bases from V and 2 bases from J; bases unmatched to any gene: 5. This CDR3 is built from 15 residues. Written as DNA, the CDR3 is TGTGCCAGCAGTCGGGACAGGGGATTACAAGAGACCCAGTACTTC. Translating it yields CASSRDRGLQETQYF.

This clone came up a few times. This chain connects TRBV29-1 to TRBJ2-1, with D possibly matching TRBD2 (6 bases). This CDR3 is built from 15 residues. Germline V CDR1 and CDR2: SQVTM, ANQGSEA. Deletions cut 6 bases from V and 7 bases from J, with 22 bases between. The CDR3 region has the DNA TGCAGCGTAACGGCGCGGGGTTTCTTTGAGAATGAGCAGTTCTTC. It codes for CSVTARGFFENEQFF.

This chain links TRBV5-1 with TRBJ1-6; D gene unclear. This CDR3 is built from 14 residues. V lost 3 bases to trimming and J lost 10 bases, with 14 bases between them. Looked up from germline, CDR1 is SGHRS and CDR2 is YFSETQ. CDR3 residues: CASSSTPEESPLHF. The CDR3 nucleotides read TGCGCCAGCAGCTCTACACCGGAGGAATCACCCCTCCACTTT.